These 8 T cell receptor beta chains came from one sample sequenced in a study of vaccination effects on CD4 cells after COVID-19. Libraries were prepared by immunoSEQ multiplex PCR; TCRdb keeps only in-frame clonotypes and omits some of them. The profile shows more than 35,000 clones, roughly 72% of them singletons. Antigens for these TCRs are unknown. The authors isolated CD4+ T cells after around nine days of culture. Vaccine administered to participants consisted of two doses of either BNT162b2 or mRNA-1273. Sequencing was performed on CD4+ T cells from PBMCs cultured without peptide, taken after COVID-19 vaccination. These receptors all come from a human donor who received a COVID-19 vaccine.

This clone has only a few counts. This chain's CDR3 is CASSPAVGRSTDTQYF. For the CDR3, the DNA is TGCGCCAGCAGCCCGGCAGTTGGTCGGAGCACAGATACGCAGTATTTT. This sequence joins TRBV5-1 and TRBJ2-3, with D uncertain. Germline V gives CDR1 SGHRS, CDR2 YFSETQ. The V gene lost 4 bases and the J gene lost 0 bases, with 15 bases spanning the gap. The length of the CDR3 is 16 residues. Variable domain in full (rest from reference TRBV5-1 and TRBJ2-3): KAGVTQTPRYLIKTRGQQVTLSCSPISGHRSVSWYQQTPGQGLQFLFEYFSETQRNKGNFPGRFSGRQFSNSRSEMNVSTLELGDSALYLCASSPAVGRSTDTQYFGPGTRLTVL.

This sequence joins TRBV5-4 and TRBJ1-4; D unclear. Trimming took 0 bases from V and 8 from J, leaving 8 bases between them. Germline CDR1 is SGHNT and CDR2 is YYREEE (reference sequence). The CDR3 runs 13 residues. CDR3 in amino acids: CASSLAGWEKLFF. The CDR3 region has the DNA TGTGCCAGCAGCTTGGCCGGGTGGGAAAAACTGTTTTTT.

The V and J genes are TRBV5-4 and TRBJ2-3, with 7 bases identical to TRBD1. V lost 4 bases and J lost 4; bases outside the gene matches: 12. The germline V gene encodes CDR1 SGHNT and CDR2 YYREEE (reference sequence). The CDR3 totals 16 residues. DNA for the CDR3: TGTGCCAGCAGCCCGGGGCGACAGGGCTCAGCAGATACGCAGTATTTT. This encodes CASSPGRQGSADTQYF.

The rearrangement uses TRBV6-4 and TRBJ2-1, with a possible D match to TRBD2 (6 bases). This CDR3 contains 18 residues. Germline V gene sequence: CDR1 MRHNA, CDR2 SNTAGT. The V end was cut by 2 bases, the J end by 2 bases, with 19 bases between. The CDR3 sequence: CASSDTYKGLATYNEQFF. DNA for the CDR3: TGTGCCAGCAGTGACACATACAAGGGGCTAGCGACCTACAATGAGCAGTTCTTC.

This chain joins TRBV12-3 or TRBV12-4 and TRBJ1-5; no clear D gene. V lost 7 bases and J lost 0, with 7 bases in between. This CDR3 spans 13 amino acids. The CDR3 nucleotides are TGTGCCAGCACTATAAATAGCAATCAGCCCCAGCATTTT. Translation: CASTINSNQPQHF.

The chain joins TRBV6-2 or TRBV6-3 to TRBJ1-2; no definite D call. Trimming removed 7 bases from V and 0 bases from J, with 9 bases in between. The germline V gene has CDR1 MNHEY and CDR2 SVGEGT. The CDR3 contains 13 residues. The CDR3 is CASTPGTNYGYTF. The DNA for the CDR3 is TGTGCCAGCACCCCCGGGACTAACTATGGCTACACCTTC.

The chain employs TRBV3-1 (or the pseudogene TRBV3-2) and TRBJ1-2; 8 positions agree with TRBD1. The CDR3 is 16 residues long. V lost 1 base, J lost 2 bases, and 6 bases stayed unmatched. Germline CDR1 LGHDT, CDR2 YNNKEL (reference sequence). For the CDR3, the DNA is TGTGCCAGCAGCCAAGTCATTACAGGGGGGAACTATGGCTACACCTTC. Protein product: CASSQVITGGNYGYTF.

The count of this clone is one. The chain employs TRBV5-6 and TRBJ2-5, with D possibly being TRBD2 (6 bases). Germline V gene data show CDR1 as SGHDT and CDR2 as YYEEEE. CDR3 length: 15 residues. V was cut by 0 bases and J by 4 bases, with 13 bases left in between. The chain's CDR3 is CASSLVAGWVETQYF. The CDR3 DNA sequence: TGTGCCAGCAGCTTGGTCGCGGGATGGGTAGAGACCCAGTACTTC.